These T cell receptor beta chains were read from a single sample in a study of T cell responses to AZD1222 COVID-19 vaccine. Produced via immunoSEQ multiplex PCR; TCRdb's table is partial and in-frame only. Of under 200,000 clones detected, around 92% appear once; the ten largest clones hold 1% to 1.5%. The sequenced sample was peripheral blood, obtained 28 days after the second AZD1222 dose. Receptors originate from an adult who received the AZD1222 COVID-19 vaccine. Each CDR3 is given with its conserved first and last residue. Each record gives: D gene, CDR3 length, J gene, clone size, V gene, CDR3 DNA, CDR3 protein. The D gene is left open where the match is weak. The size entry is marked missing in some rows and otherwise reads once, few, many or a size class.

D gene: .
CDR3 length: 12
J gene: TRBJ1-5
clone size: few
V gene: TRBV6-2/TRBV6-3
CDR3 DNA: TGTGCCAGCAGTTCTGGAGGTCAGCCCCAGCATTTT
CDR3 protein: CASSSGGQPQHF

D gene: .
CDR3 length: 15
J gene: TRBJ2-1
clone size: .
V gene: TRBV7-2
CDR3 DNA: TGTGCCAGCAGCTTAGGAGCGGATTTCTACAATGAGCAGTTCTTC
CDR3 protein: CASSLGADFYNEQFF

D gene: .
CDR3 length: 15
J gene: TRBJ1-4
clone size: .
V gene: TRBV7-9
CDR3 DNA: TGTGCCAGCAGCTTAGATTCGGGAGCTAATGAAAAACTGTTTTTT
CDR3 protein: CASSLDSGANEKLFF

D gene: TRBD1
CDR3 length: 15
J gene: TRBJ2-3
clone size: .
V gene: TRBV30
CDR3 DNA: TGTGCGATACTCGGACAGGGGGCGTCCACAGATACGCAGTATTTT
CDR3 protein: CAILGQGASTDTQYF

D gene: .
CDR3 length: 15
J gene: TRBJ1-5
clone size: .
V gene: TRBV5-1
CDR3 DNA: TGCGCCAGCAGCTTGGACTCTGGGAGCAATCAGCCCCAGCATTTT
CDR3 protein: CASSLDSGSNQPQHF

D gene: TRBD1
CDR3 length: 14
J gene: TRBJ2-3
clone size: .
V gene: TRBV6-5
CDR3 DNA: TGTGCCAGCAGTTGGGACAGGGCCGCAGATACGCAGTATTTT
CDR3 protein: CASSWDRAADTQYF

D gene: .
CDR3 length: 15
J gene: TRBJ2-1
clone size: .
V gene: TRBV9
CDR3 DNA: TGTGCCAGCAGCGTAGGAGGGTTCTCCTACAATGAGCAGTTCTTC
CDR3 protein: CASSVGGFSYNEQFF

D gene: .
CDR3 length: 18
J gene: TRBJ2-3
clone size: .
V gene: TRBV19
CDR3 DNA: TGTGCCAGTAGTATAGTCCCTATAGCGAAGGGGGGCACAGATACGCAGTATTTT
CDR3 protein: CASSIVPIAKGGTDTQYF

D gene: .
CDR3 length: 15
J gene: TRBJ1-1
clone size: few
V gene: TRBV7-9
CDR3 DNA: TGTGCCAGCATCTCTCCGCAGGCCCTAGACACTGAAGCTTTCTTT
CDR3 protein: CASISPQALDTEAFF

D gene: TRBD2
CDR3 length: 18
J gene: TRBJ2-1
clone size: .
V gene: TRBV7-2
CDR3 DNA: TGTGCCAGCAGCTTACGACTAGCGGGGGGGCCAGACTACAATGAGCAGTTCTTC
CDR3 protein: CASSLRLAGGPDYNEQFF

D gene: .
CDR3 length: 15
J gene: TRBJ1-1
clone size: .
V gene: TRBV6-6
CDR3 DNA: TGTGCCAGCAGTGGGCCGCGGGACACGAACACTGAAGCTTTCTTT
CDR3 protein: CASSGPRDTNTEAFF

D gene: .
CDR3 length: 15
J gene: TRBJ1-6
clone size: .
V gene: TRBV9
CDR3 DNA: TGTGCCAGCAGCGTGGGGACGGTTCCTTATTCACCCCTCCACTTT
CDR3 protein: CASSVGTVPYSPLHF

D gene: .
CDR3 length: 13
J gene: TRBJ1-1
clone size: .
V gene: TRBV3-1/TRBV3-2
CDR3 DNA: TGTGCCAGCAGCCCGGACACGAACACTGAAGCTTTCTTT
CDR3 protein: CASSPDTNTEAFF

D gene: TRBD1
CDR3 length: 17
J gene: TRBJ1-2
clone size: .
V gene: TRBV7-9
CDR3 DNA: TGTGCCAGCACCCCAACGGGGAACCGGGACAGCTCTGATGGCTACACCTTC
CDR3 protein: CASTPTGNRDSSDGYTF

D gene: .
CDR3 length: 15
J gene: TRBJ1-5
clone size: .
V gene: TRBV10-3
CDR3 DNA: TGTGCCATCAGCGACGCAGGGGACGGCAATCAGCCCCAGCATTTT
CDR3 protein: CAISDAGDGNQPQHF

D gene: .
CDR3 length: 17
J gene: TRBJ1-6
clone size: .
V gene: TRBV30
CDR3 DNA: TGTGCCTGGAGTTCGCTCGGACAGAGCTCCTATAATTCACCCCTCCACTTT
CDR3 protein: CAWSSLGQSSYNSPLHF

D gene: .
CDR3 length: 13
J gene: TRBJ1-4
clone size: .
V gene: TRBV2
CDR3 DNA: TGTGCCAGCAGTCGGGACGGTGGTGAAAAACTGTTTTTT
CDR3 protein: CASSRDGGEKLFF

D gene: .
CDR3 length: 16
J gene: TRBJ1-2
clone size: .
V gene: TRBV7-9
CDR3 DNA: TGTGCCAGCAGCCCTGGTACAGGGAATCCCAACTATGGCTACACCTTC
CDR3 protein: CASSPGTGNPNYGYTF

D gene: .
CDR3 length: 15
J gene: TRBJ1-1
clone size: .
V gene: TRBV5-1
CDR3 DNA: TGCGCCAGCAGCTTAGTGGCAGGGGAGGGCACTGAAGCTTTCTTT
CDR3 protein: CASSLVAGEGTEAFF

D gene: TRBD1
CDR3 length: 14
J gene: TRBJ2-1
clone size: .
V gene: TRBV6-5
CDR3 DNA: TGTGCCAGCAGTTTGCCGGGACAGTACAATGAGCAGTTCTTC
CDR3 protein: CASSLPGQYNEQFF

D gene: .
CDR3 length: 13
J gene: TRBJ1-1
clone size: .
V gene: TRBV6-2/TRBV6-3
CDR3 DNA: TGTGCCAGCAGTTACTCGAGCAACACTGAAGCTTTCTTT
CDR3 protein: CASSYSSNTEAFF

D gene: TRBD2
CDR3 length: 15
J gene: TRBJ2-3
clone size: .
V gene: TRBV18
CDR3 DNA: TGTGCCAGCTCACCAACACTAGCGGCCACAGATACGCAGTATTTT
CDR3 protein: CASSPTLAATDTQYF

D gene: .
CDR3 length: 14
J gene: TRBJ1-4
clone size: .
V gene: TRBV19
CDR3 DNA: TGTGCCAGTAGTATTACCAATACAGCTGAAAAACTGTTTTTT
CDR3 protein: CASSITNTAEKLFF

D gene: .
CDR3 length: 12
J gene: TRBJ1-4
clone size: .
V gene: TRBV21-1
CDR3 DNA: TGTGCCAGCAGCAGCAGGGTCGAAAAACTGTTTTTT
CDR3 protein: CASSSRVEKLFF

D gene: TRBD2
CDR3 length: 16
J gene: TRBJ2-5
clone size: .
V gene: TRBV3-1/TRBV3-2
CDR3 DNA: TGTGCCAGCAGCCAAGATCCCCTAGCGGGAGACGAGACCCAGTACTTC
CDR3 protein: CASSQDPLAGDETQYF

D gene: .
CDR3 length: 16
J gene: TRBJ2-1
clone size: .
V gene: TRBV14
CDR3 DNA: TGTGCCAGCAGCCAGGAAACTAGCCTCGGATACAATGAGCAGTTCTTC
CDR3 protein: CASSQETSLGYNEQFF

D gene: .
CDR3 length: 12
J gene: TRBJ1-6
clone size: .
V gene: TRBV12-3/TRBV12-4
CDR3 DNA: TGTGCCAGCAGTAGGTTGAATTCACCCCTCCACTTT
CDR3 protein: CASSRLNSPLHF

D gene: .
CDR3 length: 16
J gene: TRBJ1-4
clone size: .
V gene: TRBV28
CDR3 DNA: TGTGCCAGCAGTTTACCTTCGGAGGGGGTGATGGGAAAACTGTTTTTT
CDR3 protein: CASSLPSEGVMGKLFF

D gene: .
CDR3 length: 14
J gene: TRBJ1-5
clone size: .
V gene: TRBV10-3
CDR3 DNA: TGTGCCATCAGTGAGTCGACCGATAATCAGCCCCAGCATTTT
CDR3 protein: CAISESTDNQPQHF

D gene: .
CDR3 length: 11
J gene: TRBJ2-1
clone size: few
V gene: TRBV11-2
CDR3 DNA: TGTGCCAGCAGCTTAGTGGATGAGCAGTTCTTC
CDR3 protein: CASSLVDEQFF

D gene: TRBD1
CDR3 length: 14
J gene: TRBJ1-2
clone size: once
V gene: TRBV5-1
CDR3 DNA: TGCGCCAGCAGCCTTGGACAGGAGAGCTATGGCTACACCTTC
CDR3 protein: CASSLGQESYGYTF

D gene: .
CDR3 length: 14
J gene: TRBJ2-1
clone size: once
V gene: TRBV5-4
CDR3 DNA: TGTGCCAGCAGCTTGGCGGATCTCGGCAATGAGCAGTTCTTC
CDR3 protein: CASSLADLGNEQFF

D gene: TRBD1
CDR3 length: 14
J gene: TRBJ1-2
clone size: .
V gene: TRBV6-5
CDR3 DNA: TGTGCCAGCAGTTACGGGACAGGGGGCTTTGGCTACACCTTC
CDR3 protein: CASSYGTGGFGYTF

D gene: TRBD1
CDR3 length: 13
J gene: TRBJ1-1
clone size: .
V gene: TRBV6-5
CDR3 DNA: TGTGCCAGCAGTCGGACAGGGGTCACTGAAGCTTTCTTT
CDR3 protein: CASSRTGVTEAFF

D gene: .
CDR3 length: 16
J gene: TRBJ2-1
clone size: .
V gene: TRBV6-5
CDR3 DNA: TGTGCCAGCAGTTACTTACGTGGCGGGGATTACAATGAGCAGTTCTTC
CDR3 protein: CASSYLRGGDYNEQFF

D gene: .
CDR3 length: 13
J gene: TRBJ1-1
clone size: .
V gene: TRBV10-2
CDR3 DNA: TGCGCCAGCAGTGAGTCAGGGCCCACTGAAGCTTTCTTT
CDR3 protein: CASSESGPTEAFF

D gene: .
CDR3 length: 15
J gene: TRBJ2-7
clone size: .
V gene: TRBV5-1
CDR3 DNA: TGCGCCAGCAGCTTGAGACCACTACCTTCCTACGAGCAGTACTTC
CDR3 protein: CASSLRPLPSYEQYF

D gene: .
CDR3 length: 15
J gene: TRBJ2-5
clone size: .
V gene: TRBV30
CDR3 DNA: TGTGCCTGGAGTGGGGGTTTAGCCCCGGGAGAGACCCAGTACTTC
CDR3 protein: CAWSGGLAPGETQYF

D gene: .
CDR3 length: 11
J gene: TRBJ1-1
clone size: few
V gene: TRBV10-3
CDR3 DNA: TGTGCCATCAGTATGAACACTGAAGCTTTCTTT
CDR3 protein: CAISMNTEAFF

D gene: TRBD2
CDR3 length: 17
J gene: TRBJ2-1
clone size: .
V gene: TRBV2
CDR3 DNA: TGTGCCAGCAGTAGCGGGGGGCCTCCATGGACCTACAATGAGCAGTTCTTC
CDR3 protein: CASSSGGPPWTYNEQFF

D gene: TRBD1
CDR3 length: 16
J gene: TRBJ1-2
clone size: .
V gene: TRBV7-2
CDR3 DNA: TGTGCCAGCAGCCCGGGGACGACAGGGATCTATAGTGGCTACACCTTC
CDR3 protein: CASSPGTTGIYSGYTF

D gene: TRBD2
CDR3 length: 15
J gene: TRBJ2-5
clone size: .
V gene: TRBV2
CDR3 DNA: TGTGCCAGCAGGGGGACTAGCGGGAGCAGTGAGACCCAGTACTTC
CDR3 protein: CASRGTSGSSETQYF

D gene: TRBD1
CDR3 length: 15
J gene: TRBJ1-2
clone size: .
V gene: TRBV7-9
CDR3 DNA: TGTGCCAGCAGCTCGCGGACAGGGCAGCTGTACGGCTACACCTTC
CDR3 protein: CASSSRTGQLYGYTF

D gene: TRBD2
CDR3 length: 16
J gene: TRBJ2-5
clone size: once
V gene: TRBV15
CDR3 DNA: TGTGCCACCAGCAGGTCCCCTAGCGGGGGCCAAGAGACCCAGTACTTC
CDR3 protein: CATSRSPSGGQETQYF

D gene: TRBD1
CDR3 length: 12
J gene: TRBJ1-1
clone size: .
V gene: TRBV5-1
CDR3 DNA: TGCGCCAGCGGACAGGGAAACACTGAAGCTTTCTTT
CDR3 protein: CASGQGNTEAFF

D gene: .
CDR3 length: 12
J gene: TRBJ1-3
clone size: .
V gene: TRBV28
CDR3 DNA: TGTGCCAGCAGTAGCCCCGGAAACACCATATATTTT
CDR3 protein: CASSSPGNTIYF

D gene: .
CDR3 length: 17
J gene: TRBJ2-2
clone size: .
V gene: TRBV27
CDR3 DNA: TGTGCCAGCAGCCCGATGGGGGGGCCCGCGTACACCGGGGAGCTGTTTTTT
CDR3 protein: CASSPMGGPAYTGELFF

D gene: TRBD2
CDR3 length: 15
J gene: TRBJ2-4
clone size: once
V gene: TRBV28
CDR3 DNA: TGTGCCAGCAGTTTATGGGGTAGCGGGATAAACATTCAGTACTTC
CDR3 protein: CASSLWGSGINIQYF

D gene: .
CDR3 length: 15
J gene: TRBJ1-3
clone size: once
V gene: TRBV6-5
CDR3 DNA: TGTGCCAGCAGTTATGGGGGTAACTCTGGAAACACCATATATTTT
CDR3 protein: CASSYGGNSGNTIYF

D gene: .
CDR3 length: 15
J gene: TRBJ2-2
clone size: .
V gene: TRBV29-1
CDR3 DNA: TGCAGCGCAGGGGACACGTTGTTTAACACCGGGGAGCTGTTTTTT
CDR3 protein: CSAGDTLFNTGELFF

D gene: .
CDR3 length: 15
J gene: TRBJ1-1
clone size: .
V gene: TRBV6-5
CDR3 DNA: TGTGCCAGCAGTACCACGGAAGGGGTTAACACTGAAGCTTTCTTT
CDR3 protein: CASSTTEGVNTEAFF

D gene: .
CDR3 length: 13
J gene: TRBJ2-7
clone size: .
V gene: TRBV3-1/TRBV3-2
CDR3 DNA: TGTGCCAGCAGCGACACGGCCTCCTACGAGCAGTACTTC
CDR3 protein: CASSDTASYEQYF

D gene: TRBD2
CDR3 length: 17
J gene: TRBJ2-3
clone size: .
V gene: TRBV4-2
CDR3 DNA: TGTGCCAGCAGCCGGGTGGCCGGGACTAGCGGGGGGGATACGCAGTATTTT
CDR3 protein: CASSRVAGTSGGDTQYF

D gene: TRBD1
CDR3 length: 15
J gene: TRBJ2-7
clone size: once
V gene: TRBV2
CDR3 DNA: TGTGCCAGCAGAGTAGACAGGGGCGACTCCTACGAGCAGTACTTC
CDR3 protein: CASRVDRGDSYEQYF

D gene: .
CDR3 length: 14
J gene: TRBJ1-4
clone size: once
V gene: TRBV6-5
CDR3 DNA: TGTGCCAGCAGGCCCCAGGGGATTTATGAAAAACTGTTTTTT
CDR3 protein: CASRPQGIYEKLFF

D gene: .
CDR3 length: 12
J gene: TRBJ1-1
clone size: .
V gene: TRBV12-3/TRBV12-4
CDR3 DNA: TGTGCCAGCAGTTTAGGTCGTTCTGAAGCTTTCTTT
CDR3 protein: CASSLGRSEAFF